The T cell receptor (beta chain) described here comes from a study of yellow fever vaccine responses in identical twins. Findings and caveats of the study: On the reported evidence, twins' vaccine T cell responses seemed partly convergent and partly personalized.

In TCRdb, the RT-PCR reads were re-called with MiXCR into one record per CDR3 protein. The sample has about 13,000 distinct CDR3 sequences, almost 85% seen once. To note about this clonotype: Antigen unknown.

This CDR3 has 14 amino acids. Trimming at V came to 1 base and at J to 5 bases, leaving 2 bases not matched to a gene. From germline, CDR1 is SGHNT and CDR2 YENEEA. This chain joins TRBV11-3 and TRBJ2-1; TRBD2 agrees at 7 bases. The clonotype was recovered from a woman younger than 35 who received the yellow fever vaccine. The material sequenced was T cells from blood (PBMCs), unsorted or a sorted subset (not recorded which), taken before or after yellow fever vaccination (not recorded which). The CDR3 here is CASSLVLADNEQFF. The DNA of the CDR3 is TGTGCCAGCAGCTTAGTTCTAGCGGACAATGAGCAGTTCTTC.